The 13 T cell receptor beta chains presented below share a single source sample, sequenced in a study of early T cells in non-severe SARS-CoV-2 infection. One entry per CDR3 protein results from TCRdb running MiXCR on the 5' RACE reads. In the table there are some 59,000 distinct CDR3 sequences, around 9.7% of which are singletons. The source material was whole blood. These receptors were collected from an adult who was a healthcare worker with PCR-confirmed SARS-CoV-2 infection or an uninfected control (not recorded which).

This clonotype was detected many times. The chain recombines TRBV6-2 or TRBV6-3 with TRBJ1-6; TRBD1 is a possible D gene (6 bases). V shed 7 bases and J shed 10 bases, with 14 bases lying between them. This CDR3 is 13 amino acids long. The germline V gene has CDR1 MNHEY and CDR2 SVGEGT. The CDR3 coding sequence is TGTGCCAGCACCGTAGCAGGGGTCTCACCCCTCCACTTT. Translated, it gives CASTVAGVSPLHF.

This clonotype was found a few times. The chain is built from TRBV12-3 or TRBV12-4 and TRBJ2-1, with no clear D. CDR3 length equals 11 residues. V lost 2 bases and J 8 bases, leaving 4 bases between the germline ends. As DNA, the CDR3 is TGTGCCAGCAGTTTATTGGATGAGCAGTTCTTC. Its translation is CASSLLDEQFF.

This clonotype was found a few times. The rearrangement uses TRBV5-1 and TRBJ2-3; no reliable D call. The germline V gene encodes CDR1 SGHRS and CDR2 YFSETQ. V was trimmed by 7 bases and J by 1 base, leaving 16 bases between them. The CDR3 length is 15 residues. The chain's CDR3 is CASQSAVGGTDTQYF. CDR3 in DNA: TGCGCCAGCCAATCGGCGGTTGGGGGCACAGATACGCAGTATTTT.

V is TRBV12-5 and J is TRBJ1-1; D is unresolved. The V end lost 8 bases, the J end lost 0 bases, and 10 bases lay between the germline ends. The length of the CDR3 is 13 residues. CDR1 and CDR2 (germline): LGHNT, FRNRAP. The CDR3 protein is CASRRLMNTEAFF. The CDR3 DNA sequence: TGTGCTAGTCGGAGGTTGATGAACACTGAAGCTTTCTTT.

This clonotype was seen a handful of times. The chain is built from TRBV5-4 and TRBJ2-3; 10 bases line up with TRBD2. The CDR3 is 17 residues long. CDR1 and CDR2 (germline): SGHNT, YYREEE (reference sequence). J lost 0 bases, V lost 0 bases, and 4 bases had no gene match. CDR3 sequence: CASSLVAGGPSTDTQYF. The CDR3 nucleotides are TGTGCCAGCAGCTTGGTAGCGGGGGGCCCTAGCACAGATACGCAGTATTTT.

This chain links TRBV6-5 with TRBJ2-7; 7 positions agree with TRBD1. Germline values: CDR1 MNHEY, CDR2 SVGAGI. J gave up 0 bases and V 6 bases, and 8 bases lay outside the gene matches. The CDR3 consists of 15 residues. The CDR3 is CASSQAGTVSYEQYF. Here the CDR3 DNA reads TGTGCCAGCAGCCAAGCCGGGACAGTCTCCTACGAGCAGTACTTC.

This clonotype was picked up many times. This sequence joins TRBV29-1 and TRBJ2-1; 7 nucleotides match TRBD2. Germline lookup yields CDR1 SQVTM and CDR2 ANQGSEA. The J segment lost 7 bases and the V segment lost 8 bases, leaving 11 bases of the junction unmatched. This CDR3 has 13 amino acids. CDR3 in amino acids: CSFGGGVLNEQFF. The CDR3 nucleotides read TGCAGCTTCGGTGGGGGGGTACTAAATGAGCAGTTCTTC.

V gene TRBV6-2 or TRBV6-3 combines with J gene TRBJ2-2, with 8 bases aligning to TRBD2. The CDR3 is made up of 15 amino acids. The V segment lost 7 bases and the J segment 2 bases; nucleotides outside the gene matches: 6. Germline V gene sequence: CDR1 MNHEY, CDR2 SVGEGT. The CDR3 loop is CASIGSGVNTGELFF. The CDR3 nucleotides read TGTGCCAGCATCGGTAGCGGGGTTAACACCGGGGAGCTGTTTTTT.

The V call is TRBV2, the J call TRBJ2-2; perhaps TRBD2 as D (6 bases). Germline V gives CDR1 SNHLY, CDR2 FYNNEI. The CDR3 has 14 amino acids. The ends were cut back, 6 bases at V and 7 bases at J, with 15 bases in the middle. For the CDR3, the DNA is TGTGCCAGCAGCCCCCGGTGGGGGGACGGGGAGCTGTTTTTT. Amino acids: CASSPRWGDGELFF.

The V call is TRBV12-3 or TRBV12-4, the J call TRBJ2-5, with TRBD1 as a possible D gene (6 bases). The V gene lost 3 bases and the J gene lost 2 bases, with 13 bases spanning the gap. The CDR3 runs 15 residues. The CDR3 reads CASSFSGTQQETQYF. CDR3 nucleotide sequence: TGTGCCAGCAGTTTTTCCGGGACACAACAAGAGACCCAGTACTTC.

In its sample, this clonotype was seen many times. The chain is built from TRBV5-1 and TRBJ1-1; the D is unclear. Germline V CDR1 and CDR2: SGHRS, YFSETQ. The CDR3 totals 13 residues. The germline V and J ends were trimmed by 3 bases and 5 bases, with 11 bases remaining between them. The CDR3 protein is CASSSTRGTEAFF. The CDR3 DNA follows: TGCGCCAGCAGCTCGACCCGTGGGACTGAAGCTTTCTTT. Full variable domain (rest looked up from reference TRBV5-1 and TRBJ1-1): KAGVTQTPRYLIKTRGQQVTLSCSPISGHRSVSWYQQTPGQGLQFLFEYFSETQRNKGNFPGRFSGRQFSNSRSEMNVSTLELGDSALYLCASSSTRGTEAFFGQGTRLTVV.

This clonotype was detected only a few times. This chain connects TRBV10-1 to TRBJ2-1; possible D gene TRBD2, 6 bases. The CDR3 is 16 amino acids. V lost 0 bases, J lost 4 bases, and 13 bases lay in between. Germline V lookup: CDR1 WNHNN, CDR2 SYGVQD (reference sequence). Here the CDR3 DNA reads TGCGCCAGCAGTGAGTCCAACCGGGGACTTTACAATGAGCAGTTCTTC. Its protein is CASSESNRGLYNEQFF.

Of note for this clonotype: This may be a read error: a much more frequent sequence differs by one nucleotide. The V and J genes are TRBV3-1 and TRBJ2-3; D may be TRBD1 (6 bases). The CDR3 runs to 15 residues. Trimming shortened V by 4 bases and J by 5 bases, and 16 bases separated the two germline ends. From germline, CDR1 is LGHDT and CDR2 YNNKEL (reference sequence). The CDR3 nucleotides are TGTGCCAGCAGCCCCTTCGGGACACAAGGAGATACGCAGTATTTT. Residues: CASSPFGTQGDTQYF.